Sequencing of this T cell receptor beta chain was carried out in a study of blood T cell repertoires in COVID-19. Study-level background: PBMCs, B-cell-depleted T cells, or T cells provided the cDNA or gDNA that made up the material.

The germline V gene encodes CDR1 SGHNT and CDR2 YYREEE (reference sequence). Germline trimming cut 5 bases from V and 9 bases from J; bases unmatched to any gene: 15. The length of the CDR3 is 16 residues. Authors' data handling: Reference gene primer amplification gave estimated nucleated cell counts. Assay: immunoSEQ multiplex PCR; the TCRdb copy retains only in-frame clones and omits some. V, J and clone size reflect that table, while D and trimming were determined from the DNA. The data hold some 120,000 clones, with approximately 83% observed a single time. The sequencing input was peripheral blood. This TCR was sampled from a woman in her fifties or sixties with acute or convalescent COVID-19. This sequence joins TRBV5-4 and TRBJ2-1, with 9 bases identical to TRBD1. CDR3 protein: CASSDRSGTGIGEQFF. CDR3 bases: TGTGCCAGCAGTGATCGATCCGGGACAGGGATCGGTGAGCAGTTCTTC.